The 8 T cell receptor beta chains presented below share a single source sample, sequenced in a study of CD8 T cells in ankylosing spondylitis. General study findings and limits: What seemed typical of ankylosing spondylitis blood was a TCR beta motif built from several highly homologous variants.

The antigens for these receptors are not known. A single record per CDR3 protein comes from TCRdb applying MiXCR to the 5' RACE reads. The sample includes about 450,000 distinct CDR3 sequences, roughly a quarter of them seen just once. Sequencing was carried out using blood, either unsorted or a sorted T cell fraction (not recorded which). These receptors were obtained from a male donor with ankylosing spondylitis.

This chain connects TRBV20-1 to TRBJ2-1; 7 nucleotides line up with TRBD1. The ends lost 6 bases at V and 0 bases at J; junction bases unmatched: 5. The CDR3 has 14 amino acids. CDR1 DFQATT and CDR2 SNEGSKA come from the germline V gene (reference sequence). The CDR3 DNA follows: TGCAGTGCAAAGACAGGGAGCTCCTACAATGAGCAGTTCTTC. It codes for CSAKTGSSYNEQFF.

A few counts support this clonotype. The chain joins TRBV2 to TRBJ2-2, with no clear D. The V gene's germline CDR1 is SNHLY and CDR2 FYNNEI. The CDR3 consists of 14 residues. Deletions cut 6 bases from V and 0 bases from J, with 8 bases between. This chain's CDR3 is CASRRPTNTGELFF. Here the CDR3 DNA reads TGTGCCAGCAGACGGCCTACGAACACCGGGGAGCTGTTTTTT.

This clonotype was found a few times. This sequence joins TRBV12-3 or TRBV12-4 and TRBJ1-1; D not resolved. Deletions cut 2 bases from V and 3 bases from J, with 7 bases between. The CDR3 sequence is 13 residues long. The chain's CDR3 is CASSLSMYTEAFF. Written as DNA, the CDR3 is TGTGCCAGCAGTTTAAGCATGTACACTGAAGCTTTCTTT.

This chain uses TRBV10-2 with TRBJ2-7; 9 bases match TRBD1. Germline CDR1 WSHSY, CDR2 SAAADI. J lost 6 bases, V lost 9 bases, and 9 bases had no gene match. The CDR3 runs to 13 residues. The CDR3 nucleotides read TGCGCCAGTTCCGGGACAGGGTTGAGCGAGCAGTACTTC. It codes for CASSGTGLSEQYF.

The gene calls are TRBV29-1 and TRBJ2-7; no clear D. Trimming pared 6 bases from V and 6 bases from J, leaving 18 bases between. This CDR3 is 13 amino acids long. CDR1 and CDR2 from the germline V gene are SQVTM and ANQGSEA. In nucleotides, the CDR3 is TGCAGCGTCGGCGAAAGGGCAGGCGGCGAGCAGTACGTC. As protein: CSVGERAGGEQYV.

This clonotype was detected many times. The J gene is TRBJ1-2, the V gene TRBV5-1; 9 bases line up with TRBD1. The junction had 9 bases not matched to a gene; V was cut back by 0 bases and J by 3 bases. From germline, CDR1 is SGHRS and CDR2 YFSETQ. This CDR3 spans 17 amino acids. The CDR3 DNA sequence: TGCGCCAGCAGCTTGGCCGGGACAGGGCAGCTGGACTATGGCTACACCTTC. It translates to CASSLAGTGQLDYGYTF.

This clonotype was observed at least ten times. The chain links TRBV15 to TRBJ2-3; D not certain. CDR1 is LNHNV, CDR2 YYDKDF, per germline (reference sequence). The CDR3 sequence is 15 residues long. Trimming cost V 3 bases and J 4 bases, with 14 bases left between them. CDR3 protein: CATSSLTEASDTQYF. CDR3 coding DNA: TGTGCCACCAGCAGCCTGACGGAAGCATCAGATACGCAGTATTTT.

This clonotype was seen a handful of times. This chain uses TRBV15 with TRBJ1-5; D may be TRBD1 (5 bases). CDR1 and CDR2 (germline): LNHNV, YYDKDF (reference sequence). The CDR3 has 14 amino acids. V lost 5 bases and J 3 bases, leaving 11 bases between the germline ends. The chain's CDR3 is CATSGRGFNQPQHF. The CDR3 DNA is TGTGCCACCAGCGGTAGGGGATTCAATCAGCCCCAGCATTTT.